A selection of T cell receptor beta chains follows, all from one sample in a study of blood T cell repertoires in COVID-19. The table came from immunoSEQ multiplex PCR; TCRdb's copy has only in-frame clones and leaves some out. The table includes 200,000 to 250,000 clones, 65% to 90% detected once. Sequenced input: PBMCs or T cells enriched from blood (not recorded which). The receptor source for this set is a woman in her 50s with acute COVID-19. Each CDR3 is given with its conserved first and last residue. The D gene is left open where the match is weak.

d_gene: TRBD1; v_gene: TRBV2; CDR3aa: CASRDRYSGNTIYF
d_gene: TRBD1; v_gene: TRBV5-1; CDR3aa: CASSGGQGKGEKLFF
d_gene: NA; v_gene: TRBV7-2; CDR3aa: CASSFSGTLNNEQFF
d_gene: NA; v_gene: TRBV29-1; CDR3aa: CSVVEGPLGEQYF
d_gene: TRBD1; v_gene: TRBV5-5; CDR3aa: CASSPRPGTGGFF
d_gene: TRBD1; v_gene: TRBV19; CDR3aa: CASSISGQGEQYF
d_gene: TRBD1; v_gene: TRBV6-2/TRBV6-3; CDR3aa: CASSWDRGSSGANVLTF
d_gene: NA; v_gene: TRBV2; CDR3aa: CATTSTGELFF
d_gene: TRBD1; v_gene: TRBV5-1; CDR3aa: CASSRGQENYGYTF
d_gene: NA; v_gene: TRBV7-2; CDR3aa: CASSSGVNTEAFF
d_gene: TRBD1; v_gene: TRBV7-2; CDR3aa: CASSLVDRVAYNEQFF
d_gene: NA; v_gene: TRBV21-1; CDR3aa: CASSKPDSYSNQPQHF
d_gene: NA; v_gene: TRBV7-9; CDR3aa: CASSKQGSNYGYTF
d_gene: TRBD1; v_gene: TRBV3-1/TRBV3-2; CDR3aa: CASSHGTGKEKLFF
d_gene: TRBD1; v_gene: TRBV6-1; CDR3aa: CASSEAPGTALEQYF
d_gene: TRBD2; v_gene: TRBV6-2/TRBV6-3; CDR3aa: CASSDSGGAEGEQYF
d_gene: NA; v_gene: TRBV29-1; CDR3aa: CSVGQTGLSGGYTF
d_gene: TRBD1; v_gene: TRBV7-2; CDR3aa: CASNRQGARDEQYF
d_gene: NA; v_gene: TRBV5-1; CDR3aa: CASSLEPVYGYTF
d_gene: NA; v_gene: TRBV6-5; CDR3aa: CASSPSSGYGYTF
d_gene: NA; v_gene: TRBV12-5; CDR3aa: CASGSTQVDTQYF
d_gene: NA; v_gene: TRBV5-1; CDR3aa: CASSLPGVGEAFF
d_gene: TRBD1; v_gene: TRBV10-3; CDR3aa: CAIGGGQGGNQPQHF
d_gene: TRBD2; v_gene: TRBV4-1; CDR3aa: CASSQTVAGTYEQYF
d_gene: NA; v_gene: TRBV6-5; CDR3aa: CASSSNGRQGRTEAFF
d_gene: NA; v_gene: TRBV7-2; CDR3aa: CASSLATFGSSPLHF
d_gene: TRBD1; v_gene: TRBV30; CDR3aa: CAWSYRDRGLLGYGYTF
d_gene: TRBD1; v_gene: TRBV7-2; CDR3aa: CASSSDRDNGYTF
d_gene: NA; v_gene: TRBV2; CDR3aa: CASRWEGANYGYTF
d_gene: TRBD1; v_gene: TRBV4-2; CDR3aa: CASSQDWTGYGYTF
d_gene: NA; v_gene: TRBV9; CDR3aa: CASSVDEQDVYGYTF
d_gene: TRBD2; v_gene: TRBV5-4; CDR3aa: CASSLGLAGPQETQYF
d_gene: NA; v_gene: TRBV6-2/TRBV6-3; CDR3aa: CASSYATAYGYTF
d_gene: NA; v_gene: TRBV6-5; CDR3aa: CASSYSRGSGQPQHF
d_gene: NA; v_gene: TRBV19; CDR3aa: CASTNNLNTEAFF
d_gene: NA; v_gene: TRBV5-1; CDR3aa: CASSTDSNSPLHF
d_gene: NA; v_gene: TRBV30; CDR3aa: CAWSTGWTDTQYF
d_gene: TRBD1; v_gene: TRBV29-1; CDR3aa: CSAPTGKGLNYGYTF
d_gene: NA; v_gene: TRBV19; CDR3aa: CASSMLGRHYGYTF
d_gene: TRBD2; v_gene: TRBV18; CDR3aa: CASSPLSSGGETQYF
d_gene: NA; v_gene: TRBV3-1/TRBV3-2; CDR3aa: CASRDTLYGYTF
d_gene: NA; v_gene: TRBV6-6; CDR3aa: CASSYSDRLYGYTF
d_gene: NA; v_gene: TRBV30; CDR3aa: CAWSAIEANYGYTF
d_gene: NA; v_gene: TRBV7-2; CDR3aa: CASSLTGPGTPLQNTEAFF
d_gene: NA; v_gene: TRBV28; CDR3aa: CASSYGQLGLGYTF
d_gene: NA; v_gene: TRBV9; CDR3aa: CASSVQSQGYGYTF
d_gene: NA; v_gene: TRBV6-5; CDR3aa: CASRPLKAPLHF
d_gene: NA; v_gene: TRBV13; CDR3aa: CASSFISRGADYTF
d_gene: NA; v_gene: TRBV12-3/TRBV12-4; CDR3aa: CASSPRSGNTIYF
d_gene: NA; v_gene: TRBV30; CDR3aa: CAWSIPGTLNTEAFF
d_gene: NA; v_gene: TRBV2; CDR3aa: CASSESGIYGYTF
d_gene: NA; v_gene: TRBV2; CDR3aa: CASSLYGTEGYEQYF
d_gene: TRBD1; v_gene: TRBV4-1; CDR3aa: CASSPTQWGQANYGYTF
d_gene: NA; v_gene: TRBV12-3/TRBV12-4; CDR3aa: CASSLSGVEKLFF
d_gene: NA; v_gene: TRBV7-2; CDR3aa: CASSLRWGLAEKLFF
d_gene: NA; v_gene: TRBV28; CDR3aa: CASRTPNQPQHF